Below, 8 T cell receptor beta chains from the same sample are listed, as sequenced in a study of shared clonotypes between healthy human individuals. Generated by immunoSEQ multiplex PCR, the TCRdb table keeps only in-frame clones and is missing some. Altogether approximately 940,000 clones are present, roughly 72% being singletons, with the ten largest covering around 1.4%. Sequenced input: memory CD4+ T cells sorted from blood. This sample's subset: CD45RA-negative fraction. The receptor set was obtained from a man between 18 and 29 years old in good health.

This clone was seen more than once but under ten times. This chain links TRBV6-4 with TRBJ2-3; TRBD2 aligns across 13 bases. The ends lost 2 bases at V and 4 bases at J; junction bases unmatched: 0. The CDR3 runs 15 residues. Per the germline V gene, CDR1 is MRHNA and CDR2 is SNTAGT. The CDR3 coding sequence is TGTGCCAGCAGTGACGGGACTAGCGGGGCAGATACGCAGTATTTT. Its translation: CASSDGTSGADTQYF.

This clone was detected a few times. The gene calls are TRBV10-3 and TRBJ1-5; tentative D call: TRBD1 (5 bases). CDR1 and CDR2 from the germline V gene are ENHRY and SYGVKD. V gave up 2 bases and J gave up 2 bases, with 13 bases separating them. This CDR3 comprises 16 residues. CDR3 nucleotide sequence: TGTGCCATCAGTGAGACTCCCCGGGGCGGCAATCAGCCCCAGCATTTT. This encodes CAISETPRGGNQPQHF.

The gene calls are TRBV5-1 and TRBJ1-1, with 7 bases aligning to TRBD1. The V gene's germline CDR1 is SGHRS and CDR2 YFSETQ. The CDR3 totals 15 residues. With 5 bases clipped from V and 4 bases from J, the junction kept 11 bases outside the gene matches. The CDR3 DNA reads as TGCGCCAGCAGGGCAGGGGGGACCACCTTCACTGAAGCTTTCTTT. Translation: CASRAGGTTFTEAFF.

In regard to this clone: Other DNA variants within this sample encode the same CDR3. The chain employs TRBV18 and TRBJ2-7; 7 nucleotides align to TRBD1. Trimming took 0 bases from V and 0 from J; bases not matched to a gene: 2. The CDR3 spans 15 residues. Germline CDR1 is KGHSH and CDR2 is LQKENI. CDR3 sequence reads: CASSPPTGSSYEQYF. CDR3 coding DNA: TGTGCCAGCTCACCACCGACAGGGAGCTCCTACGAGCAGTACTTC.

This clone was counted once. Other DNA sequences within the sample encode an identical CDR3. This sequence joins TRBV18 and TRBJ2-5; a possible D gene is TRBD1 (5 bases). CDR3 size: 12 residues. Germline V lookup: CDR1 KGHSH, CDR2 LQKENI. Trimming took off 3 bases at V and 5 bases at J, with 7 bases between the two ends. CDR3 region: CASSPRVETQYF. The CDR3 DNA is TGTGCCAGCTCACCCAGGGTGGAGACCCAGTACTTC.

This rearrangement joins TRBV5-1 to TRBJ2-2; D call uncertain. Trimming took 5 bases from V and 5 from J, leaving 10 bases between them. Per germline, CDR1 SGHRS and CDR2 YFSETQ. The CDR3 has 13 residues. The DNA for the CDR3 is TGCGCCAGCAGTAACAGTCTTACCGGGGAGCTGTTTTTT. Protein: CASSNSLTGELFF.

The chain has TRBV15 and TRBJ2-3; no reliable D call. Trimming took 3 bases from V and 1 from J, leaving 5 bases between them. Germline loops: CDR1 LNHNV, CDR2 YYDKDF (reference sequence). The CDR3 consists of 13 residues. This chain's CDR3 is CATSRARTDTQYF. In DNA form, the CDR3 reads TGTGCCACCAGCAGGGCCCGCACAGATACGCAGTATTTT.

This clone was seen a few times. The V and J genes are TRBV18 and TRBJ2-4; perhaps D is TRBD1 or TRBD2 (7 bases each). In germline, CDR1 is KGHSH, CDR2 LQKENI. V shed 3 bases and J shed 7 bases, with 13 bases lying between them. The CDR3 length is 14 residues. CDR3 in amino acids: CASSPPQGGNIQYF. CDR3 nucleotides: TGTGCCAGCTCACCGCCGCAGGGGGGGAACATTCAGTACTTC.